What follows are 20 T cell receptor beta chains derived from one specimen sequenced in a study of cytomegalovirus exposure and HLA in healthy donors. Using immunoSEQ multiplex PCR, the repertoire was profiled, and TCRdb retains in-frame clones only, with some absent. The table records about 100,000 clones, about 95% of them present only once. The sequenced sample was PBMCs. These receptors were obtained from a young woman in good health and CMV-seronegative.

V is TRBV7-2 and J is TRBJ1-6; possibly TRBD1 for D (5 bases). V was pared by 2 bases and J by 9 bases, with 14 bases between. The CDR3 extends over 15 amino acids. Looked up from germline, CDR1 is SGHTA and CDR2 is FQGNSA. CDR3 sequence: CASSLRPGLTSPLHF. The CDR3, as DNA: TGTGCCAGCAGCTTACGCCCAGGGTTGACTTCACCCCTCCACTTT.

The chain carries TRBV5-4 and TRBJ1-2, with D perhaps matching TRBD1 (6 bases). Trimming took 1 base from V and 6 from J, leaving 10 bases between them. There are 13 residues in the CDR3. Germline CDR1 and CDR2: SGHNT and YYREEE (reference sequence). In nucleotides, the CDR3 is TGTGCCAGCAGCTTGATGGGGGCGGATGGCTACACCTTC. Protein: CASSLMGADGYTF.

The chain combines TRBV9 with TRBJ1-2; 9 nucleotides align to TRBD1. J lost 12 bases, V lost 4 bases, and 4 bases had no gene match. Germline values: CDR1 SGDLS, CDR2 YYNGEE. CDR3 length: 11 amino acids. The CDR3 reads CASSSGQGDTF. For the CDR3, the DNA is TGTGCCAGCAGCTCGGGACAGGGAGACACCTTC.

The J gene is TRBJ2-5, the V gene TRBV4-3; 7 nucleotides line up with TRBD2. With 0 bases clipped from V and 5 bases from J, the junction kept 6 bases outside the gene matches. Germline V gives CDR1 LGHNA, CDR2 YSLEER. The CDR3 sequence is 15 residues long. The CDR3 nucleotides read TGCGCCAGCAGCCAAGATGGGGAGGGGTTGGAGACCCAGTACTTC. It is translated as CASSQDGEGLETQYF.

The genes are TRBV25-1 and TRBJ2-5; D unresolved. Looked up from germline, CDR1 is MGHDK and CDR2 is SYGVNS. This CDR3 comprises 14 residues. V was cut by 1 base and J by 0 bases, with 6 bases left in between. DNA for the CDR3: TGTGCCAGCAGTGAATCCAGTTACCAAGAGACCCAGTACTTC. Its translation: CASSESSYQETQYF.

The chain combines TRBV28 with TRBJ1-5, with D tentatively TRBD1 (6 bases). Trimming took 5 bases from V and 7 from J, leaving 18 bases between them. The CDR3 is 15 amino acids. The germline V gene has CDR1 MDHEN and CDR2 SYDVKM. This CDR3 reads CASSQTGYAEQPQHF. The CDR3 region has the DNA TGTGCCAGCAGTCAAACAGGGTACGCAGAGCAGCCCCAGCATTTT. The whole variable domain, filled in from reference TRBV28 and TRBJ1-5, reads DVKVTQSSRYLVKRTGEKVFLECVQDMDHENMFWYRQDPGLGLRLIYFSYDVKMKEKGDIPEGYSVSREKKERFSLILESASTNQTSMYLCASSQTGYAEQPQHFGDGTRLSIL.

The gene calls are TRBV4-2 and TRBJ2-2; D call uncertain. CDR1 is LGHNA, CDR2 YNFKEQ, per germline. This CDR3 is 15 amino acids long. Trimming left V 1 base short and J 3 bases short, with 9 bases between. CDR3 sequence reads: CASSQAYSDTGELFF. Here the CDR3 DNA reads TGTGCCAGCAGCCAAGCTTACTCGGACACCGGGGAGCTGTTTTTT.

The chain combines TRBV13 with TRBJ2-7; D perhaps matches TRBD2 (5 bases). Germline lookup yields CDR1 PRHDT and CDR2 FYEKMQ (reference sequence). This CDR3 contains 17 residues. V lost 0 bases to trimming and J lost 0 bases, with 15 bases between them. DNA for the CDR3: TGTGCCAGCAGCTTAGGACCCCTTCGGGGAAGCTCCTACGAGCAGTACTTC. Protein: CASSLGPLRGSSYEQYF.

V is TRBV6-1 and J is TRBJ2-1; 9 bases map to TRBD2. This CDR3 is built from 13 residues. Germline V gene sequence: CDR1 MNHNS, CDR2 SASEGT. The V and J ends lost 10 bases and 4 bases, in that order; junction bases with no gene match: 5. The CDR3 DNA follows: TGTGCCACCCGACTAGCGGCTTACAATGAGCAGTTCTTC. It translates to CATRLAAYNEQFF.

Of note for this clone: One junction end disagrees with the germline gene, perhaps due to a read error. The V call is TRBV7-7, the J call TRBJ2-5; the D is unclear. Germline CDR1 is SSHAT and CDR2 is FNYEAQ (reference sequence). The CDR3 length is 13 residues. As DNA, the CDR3 is TGTGCTAGCAGCCGAAATTCCGGGGAGACCCAGTACTTC. Encoded protein: CASSRNSGETQYF.

The rearrangement links TRBV11-3 to TRBJ2-1; TRBD1 aligns across 9 bases. Germline V gives CDR1 SGHNT, CDR2 YENEEA. The CDR3 is 18 residues long. V lost 0 bases and J lost 6; bases outside the gene matches: 12. The CDR3 nucleotides are TGTGCCAGCAGCTTAGATCAGGGGGGGACAGGGTTTTCCAATGAGCAGTTCTTC. It encodes CASSLDQGGTGFSNEQFF.

This sequence joins TRBV9 and TRBJ1-6; D unclear. The CDR3 is 15 amino acids. The V end was cut by 0 bases, the J end by 6 bases, with 10 bases between. The germline V gene encodes CDR1 SGDLS and CDR2 YYNGEE. CDR3 DNA: TGTGCCAGCAGCGTAGAATCGGTTCGTAATTCACCCCTCCACTTT. It encodes CASSVESVRNSPLHF. Based on the CDR3 plus reference TRBV9 and TRBJ1-6, the full variable domain is DSGVTQTPKHLITATGQRVTLRCSPRSGDLSVYWYQQSLDQGLQFLIQYYNGEERAKGNILERFSAQQFPDLHSELNLSSLELGDSALYFCASSVESVRNSPLHFGNGTRLTVT.

J is TRBJ1-2 and V is TRBV19; D remains ambiguous. The CDR3 spans 12 residues. Germline V gives CDR1 LNHDA, CDR2 SQIVND (reference sequence). With 10 bases removed from V and 7 bases from J, the gap between germline ends came to 16 bases. For the CDR3, the DNA is TGTGCCATACCCCGATTTTACGGTGGCTACACCTTC. It yields the protein CAIPRFYGGYTF. Based on the CDR3 plus reference TRBV19 and TRBJ1-2, the full variable domain is DGGITQSPKYLFRKEGQNVTLSCEQNLNHDAMYWYRQDPGQGLRLIYYSQIVNDFQKGDIAEGYSVSREKKESFPLTVTSAQKNPTAFYLCAIPRFYGGYTFGSGTRLTVV.

V is TRBV5-1 and J is TRBJ2-5; TRBD2 might be the D (5 bases). Trimming took off 4 bases at V and 5 bases at J, with 15 bases between the two ends. Per the germline V gene, CDR1 is SGHRS and CDR2 is YFSETQ. The CDR3 sequence is 14 residues long. The chain's CDR3 is CASSELTTYETQYF. The CDR3, as DNA: TGCGCCAGCAGCGAGCTGACTACGTACGAGACCCAGTACTTC. Variable domain in full (rest from reference TRBV5-1 and TRBJ2-5): KAGVTQTPRYLIKTRGQQVTLSCSPISGHRSVSWYQQTPGQGLQFLFEYFSETQRNKGNFPGRFSGRQFSNSRSEMNVSTLELGDSALYLCASSELTTYETQYFGPGTRLLVL.

The genes are TRBV4-2 and TRBJ1-1; 7 bases map to TRBD1. Germline V lookup: CDR1 LGHNA, CDR2 YNFKEQ. The CDR3 length is 16 residues. V was pared by 2 bases and J by 8 bases, with 14 bases of the junction left unmatched. The CDR3 reads CASSQHVGQSLGEAFF. In DNA, the CDR3 is TGTGCCAGCAGCCAACATGTGGGACAGTCTCTGGGGGAAGCTTTCTTT.

The rearrangement uses TRBV7-2 and TRBJ2-1; the match to TRBD2 covers 10 bases. The CDR3 contains 16 residues. V lost 5 bases to trimming and J lost 8 bases; unmatched junction nucleotides: 12. The germline CDR1 and CDR2 sequences are SGHTA and FQGNSA. CDR3 nucleotide sequence: TGTGCCAGCAGCCCACGACTGAGCGGGGGGGCCGATGAGCAGTTCTTC. It translates to CASSPRLSGGADEQFF. The whole variable domain, remainder taken from reference TRBV7-2 and TRBJ2-1, is GAGVSQSPSNKVTEKGKDVELRCDPISGHTALYWYRQSLGQGLEFLIYFQGNSAPDKSGLPSDRFSAERTGGSVSTLTIQRTQQEDSAVYLCASSPRLSGGADEQFFGPGTRLTVL.

The chain has TRBV7-2 and TRBJ1-5; TRBD1 is a possible D gene (5 bases). The CDR3 has 13 residues. Trimming cost V 2 bases and J 10 bases, with 12 bases left between them. The germline gives CDR1 SGHTA, CDR2 FQGNSA. CDR3 sequence: CASSLSGIDPQHF. As DNA, the CDR3 is TGTGCCAGCAGCTTATCAGGGATCGATCCCCAGCATTTT.

The chain uses TRBV4-1 and TRBJ2-7, with 8 bases aligning to TRBD1. Germline CDR1 is MGHRA and CDR2 is YSYEKL. V lost 1 base, J lost 4 bases, and 6 bases stayed unmatched. This CDR3 spans 15 amino acids. The CDR3 bases are TGCGCCAGCAGCCAAGCTCAGGGACAGGTGTACGAGCAGTACTTC. Translated, it gives CASSQAQGQVYEQYF.

The chain has TRBV5-4 and TRBJ2-5; TRBD1 agrees at 9 bases. In germline, CDR1 is SGHNT, CDR2 YYREEE (reference sequence). CDR3 size: 15 residues. The J segment lost 4 bases and the V segment lost 3 bases, leaving 7 bases of the junction unmatched. The CDR3 loop is CASSSDRGGRETQYF. CDR3 nucleotides: TGTGCCAGCAGCTCGGACAGGGGAGGACGAGAGACCCAGTACTTC.

The rearrangement uses TRBV7-2 and TRBJ2-2; D ambiguous. The CDR3 has 13 amino acids. V dropped 6 bases and J dropped 1 base, with 6 bases sitting between them. The germline gives CDR1 SGHTA, CDR2 FQGNSA. CDR3 sequence: CASRTLNTGELFF. DNA of the CDR3: TGTGCCAGCAGGACTTTGAACACCGGGGAGCTGTTTTTT.